This TCR beta chain was sequenced for a study of CD8+ T cells in alopecia areata. Sequencing templates came from extracted RNA that was reverse transcribed into cDNA. The repertoire was sequenced with immunoSEQ multiplex PCR; TCRdb's copy has only in-frame clones and lacks some. Here the sample spans 70,000 to 95,000 clones, roughly half being singletons. V shed 7 bases, J shed 7 bases, and the junction held 9 bases outside the gene matches. Germline V gene sequence: CDR1 MNHEY, CDR2 SMNVEV (reference sequence). The CDR3 spans 15 residues. The origin of this receptor is a human donor with alopecia areata. The rearrangement uses TRBV27 and TRBJ2-7; 14 bases line up with TRBD2. The sequenced sample consisted of NKG2D-high CD8+ T cells sorted from blood. DNA of the CDR3: TGTGCCAGCAAGATTACGGGACTAGCGGGAGAAGAGCAGTACTTC. Residues: CASKITGLAGEEQYF.